The text below deals with one T cell receptor (beta chain). As yet, its antigen is unknown. This entry comes from a study of PD-1 blockade in classical Hodgkin lymphoma. Broader study findings: What drove the repertoire differences, possibly disease activity or prior therapy, has not been defined. When set against healthy donors, newly diagnosed patients were reported to show lower baseline TCR diversity.

Regarding time point: newly diagnosed, previously untreated cHL patient sample. PBMCs from patients with newly diagnosed, untreated classical Hodgkin lymphoma served as a comparison group for the relapsed/refractory trial patients. The assay was immunoSEQ multiplex PCR, and TCRdb's table has in-frame clones only and misses some. This sample has roughly 70,000 clones; 93% occur once, and the top ten carry 2% to 3%. The source material was peripheral blood mononuclear cells (PBMCs). This TCR derives from a human donor with classical Hodgkin lymphoma.

The CDR3 coding sequence is TGTGCCAGCAGCCGTGAAGGCACTGAAGCTTTCTTT. This sequence encodes CASSREGTEAFF. The V gene is TRBV7-2, the J gene TRBJ1-1; unclear D gene. V was cut by 5 bases and J by 4 bases, with 8 bases left in between. Germline-derived CDR1 and CDR2 are SGHTA and FQGNSA. The CDR3 runs 12 residues.